The T cell receptor beta chain under discussion was sequenced for a study of shared clonotypes between healthy human individuals. Whole-study findings and limits: Represented genetic and exposure-history diversity was restricted by having few donors. Some naive CD4 clonotypes, around 5%, turned up in common across a handful of donors.

Here immunoSEQ multiplex PCR was the method, and the copy in TCRdb shows in-frame clones only, minus some. The sample includes about 2.3 million clones, 80% to 95% of them seen just once. The CDR3 runs to 15 residues. Germline CDR1 SGHTA, CDR2 FQGTGA. With 0 bases removed from V and 5 bases from J, the gap between germline ends came to 11 bases. About this clone itself: Antigen unknown.

This TCR came from a man between 18 and 29 years old in good health. Some clones in this sample may be carry-over from other donors' samples. The chain carries TRBV7-3 and TRBJ2-1, with D unresolved. The sequenced sample was naive CD4+ T cells from PBMCs. Specified subset: CD45RA+ positively selected. CDR3 nucleotides: TGTGCCAGCAGCTTAACCGGGTTGTTCAACAATGAGCAGTTCTTC. Protein sequence: CASSLTGLFNNEQFF.